This TCR beta chain derives from a study of PD-L1 blockade in urothelial cancer. About the study: Blood samples had a median of about 150,000 T cells.

Time point denoted: pretreatment peripheral blood. Urothelial carcinoma in patients was locally advanced or metastatic. The protocol was immunoSEQ multiplex PCR, while the TCRdb copy is restricted to in-frame clones and leaves out a portion. There are approximately 100,000 clones in the sample; 80% to 90% occur only once, and about 0.89% lies in the top ten. The CDR3 has 13 residues. The germline gives CDR1 MNHEY, CDR2 SMNVEV (reference sequence). Deletions cut 6 bases from V and 3 bases from J, with 11 bases between. Sequenced here: PBMCs, sampled around atezolizumab (anti-PD-L1) treatment. The chain joins TRBV27 to TRBJ1-2; TRBD1 is a possible D gene (5 bases). This TCR was sampled from an elderly woman with urothelial cancer. DNA for the CDR3: TGTGCCAGCAGAACAGGCCCTTACTATGGCTACACCTTC. This gives the protein CASRTGPYYGYTF.